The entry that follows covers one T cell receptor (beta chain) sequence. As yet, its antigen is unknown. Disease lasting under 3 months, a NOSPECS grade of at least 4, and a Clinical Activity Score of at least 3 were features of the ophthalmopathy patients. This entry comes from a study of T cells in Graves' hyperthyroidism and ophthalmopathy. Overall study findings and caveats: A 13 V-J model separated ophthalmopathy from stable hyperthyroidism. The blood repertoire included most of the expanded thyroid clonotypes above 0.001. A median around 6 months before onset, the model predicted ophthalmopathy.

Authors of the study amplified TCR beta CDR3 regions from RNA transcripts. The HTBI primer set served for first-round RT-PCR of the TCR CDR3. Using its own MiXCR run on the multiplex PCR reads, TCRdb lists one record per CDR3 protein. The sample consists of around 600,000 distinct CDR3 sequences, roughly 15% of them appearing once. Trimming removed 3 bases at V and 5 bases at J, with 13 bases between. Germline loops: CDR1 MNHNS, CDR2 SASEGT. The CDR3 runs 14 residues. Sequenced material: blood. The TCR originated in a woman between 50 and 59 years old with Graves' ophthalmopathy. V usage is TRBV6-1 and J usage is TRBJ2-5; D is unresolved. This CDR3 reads CASSDRAPLETQYF. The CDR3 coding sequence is TGTGCCAGCAGTGACCGGGCACCATTGGAGACCCAGTACTTC.